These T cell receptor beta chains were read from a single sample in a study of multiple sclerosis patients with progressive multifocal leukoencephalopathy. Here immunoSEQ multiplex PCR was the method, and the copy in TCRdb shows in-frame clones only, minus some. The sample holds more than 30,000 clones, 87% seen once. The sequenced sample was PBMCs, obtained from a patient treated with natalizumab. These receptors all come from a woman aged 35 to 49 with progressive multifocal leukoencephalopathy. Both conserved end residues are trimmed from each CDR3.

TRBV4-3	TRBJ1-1	ASSGKEREAF
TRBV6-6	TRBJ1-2	AASMTELYGYT
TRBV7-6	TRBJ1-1	ASSFLGFGGENTEAF
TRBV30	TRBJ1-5	AWSPRGDQPQH
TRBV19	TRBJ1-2	ASRQGNGYT
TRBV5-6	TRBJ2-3	ASSRPPGDTFTDTQY
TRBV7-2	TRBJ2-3	ASSLTTGTSGRAIDTQY
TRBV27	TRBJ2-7	ASSPYSGRAGEQY
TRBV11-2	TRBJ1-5	ASSLSGALNQPQH
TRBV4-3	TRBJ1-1	ASRSGGGFRLMNTEAF
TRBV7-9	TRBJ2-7	ASSSGKPGSYEQY
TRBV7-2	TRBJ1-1	ASSSGKNTEAF
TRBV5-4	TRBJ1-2	ASTPPGIGAGYT
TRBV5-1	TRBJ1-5	ASSPGQFNQPQH
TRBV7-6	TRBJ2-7	ASSSPGRGGEQY
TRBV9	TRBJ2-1	ASSEGLSSYNEQF
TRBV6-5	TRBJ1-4	ASSYGQGKEKLF
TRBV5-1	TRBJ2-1	ASSTEGACYNEQF
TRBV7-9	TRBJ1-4	ASSFSGGGREKLF
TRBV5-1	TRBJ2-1	ASSGLAGGPGEQF
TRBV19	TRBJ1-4	ASSNRPSRTNEKLF
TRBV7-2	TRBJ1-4	ASSIRQGAGEKLF
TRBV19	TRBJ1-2	ASRTGGGYT
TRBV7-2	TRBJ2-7	ASSLFMENEQY
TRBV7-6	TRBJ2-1	ASSSPGYNEQF
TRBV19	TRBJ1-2	ASVGPTKNYGYT
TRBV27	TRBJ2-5	ASGYGQGGTQY
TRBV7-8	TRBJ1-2	ASSLVGTGYT
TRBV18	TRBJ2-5	ASSPPVGVRTQY
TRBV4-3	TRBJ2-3	ASSQDRFSFTDTQY
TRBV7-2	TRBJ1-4	ASSLRQGPNEKLF
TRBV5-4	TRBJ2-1	ASSLAGLGSYNEQF
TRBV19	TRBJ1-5	ASSMGGNQPQH
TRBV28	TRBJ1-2	ASSQRGGSNYGYT
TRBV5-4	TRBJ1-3	ASSGPEGGSRNTIY
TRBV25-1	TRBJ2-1	ASSEPGPFYNEQF
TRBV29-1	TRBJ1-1	SPEGGWSTEAF
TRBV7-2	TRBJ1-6	ASSSGQGNSPLH
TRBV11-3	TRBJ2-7	ASSLLTGGRYEQY
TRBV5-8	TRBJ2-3	ASSRTSGRSTDTQY
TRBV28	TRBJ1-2	ASSSTGNGYT
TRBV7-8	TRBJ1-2	ASSRGDYGYT